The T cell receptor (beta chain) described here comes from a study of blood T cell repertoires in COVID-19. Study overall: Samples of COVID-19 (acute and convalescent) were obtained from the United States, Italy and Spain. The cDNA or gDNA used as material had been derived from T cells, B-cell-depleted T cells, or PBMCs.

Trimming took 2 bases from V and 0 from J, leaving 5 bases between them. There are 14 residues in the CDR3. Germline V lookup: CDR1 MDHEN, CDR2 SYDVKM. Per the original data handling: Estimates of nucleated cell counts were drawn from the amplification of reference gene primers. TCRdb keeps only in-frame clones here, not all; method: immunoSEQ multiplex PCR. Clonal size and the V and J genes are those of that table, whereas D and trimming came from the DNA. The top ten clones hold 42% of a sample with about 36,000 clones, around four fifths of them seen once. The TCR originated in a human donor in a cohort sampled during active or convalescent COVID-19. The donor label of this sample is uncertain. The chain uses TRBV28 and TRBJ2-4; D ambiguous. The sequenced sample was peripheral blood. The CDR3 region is CASSLEIAKNIQYF. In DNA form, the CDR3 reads TGTGCCAGCAGTTTAGAGATAGCCAAAAACATTCAGTACTTC. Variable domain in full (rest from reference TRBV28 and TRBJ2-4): DVKVTQSSRYLVKRTGEKVFLECVQDMDHENMFWYRQDPGLGLRLIYFSYDVKMKEKGDIPEGYSVSREKKERFSLILESASTNQTSMYLCASSLEIAKNIQYFGAGTRLSVL.